The clone carrying this TCR beta chain was seen a handful of times. The antigen is not known. The germline V gene encodes CDR1 MGHRA and CDR2 YSYEKL. The CDR3 loop spans 13 amino acids. V was trimmed by 1 base and J by 6 bases, leaving 8 bases between them. TCRdb independently ran MiXCR on the 5' RACE reads; one entry per CDR3 protein. The top ten hold around a quarter of the sample, which has roughly 310,000 distinct CDR3 sequences, 3.6% seen once. The data derive from a study of T cells after yellow fever vaccination. On the study more broadly: The SMART-Seq v4 Ultra Low Input method served to prepare the low-cell-number fractions. Findings and caveats of the study: Researchers cautioned that FACS-sorted repertoires could harbor abundant clonotypes contaminating from the bulk population. Post-booster samples contained most primary-vaccination clones (about 96% CD4, approximately 88% CD8).

Sequences were derived from PBMCs, sampled on the day of the yellow fever booster vaccination. This chain connects TRBV4-1 to TRBJ2-3; the D is unclear. This sequence originates from a man aged 18 to 29 who received the YFV17D yellow fever vaccine. The CDR3 protein is CASSQVTWDTQYF. The CDR3 DNA sequence: TGCGCCAGCAGCCAAGTCACGTGGGATACGCAGTATTTT.